The sequence of this T cell receptor (beta chain) was determined in a study of blood T cell repertoires in COVID-19. Background on the study: COVID-19 samples collected from the United States, Italy and Spain covered acute and convalescent phases.

Sequencing used immunoSEQ multiplex PCR; TCRdb keeps in-frame clones, though not all of them. The sample yields under 300,000 clones, 82% seen once. The CDR3 length is 14 residues. Trimming took off 7 bases at V and 4 bases at J, with 17 bases between the two ends. Germline CDR1 reads SGHAT; CDR2 reads FQNNGV. The sample was peripheral blood. This chain uses TRBV11-2 with TRBJ2-7; D is possibly TRBD2 (5 bases). This TCR was recovered from a woman of 80 years or more with active or convalescent COVID-19. The CDR3 bases are TGTGCCAGCAATCAACTAGGGTCCTCATACGAGCAGTACTTC. Its translation is CASNQLGSSYEQYF.